Each of the 25 T cell receptor beta chains below was sequenced from the same sample in a study of OX40 agonist ivuxolimab in advanced cancers. The library was built by means of the immunoSEQ multiplex PCR assay. TCRdb's version of the immuneACCESS table is confined to in-frame rearrangements and falls short of the full clone set. An unresolved V gene accounts for under half of the shortfall where checked; the remainder is of unknown origin. The sample contains tens of thousands of clones, approximately 80% of them found a single time. Clones ranked in the top ten supply roughly a quarter of the sample. The material was CD4+ or CD8+ T cells sorted from blood, obtained in a trial of the OX40 agonist ivuxolimab. Source of these receptors: an adult with an advanced solid tumor such as melanoma, head and neck, liver or kidney cancer.

V is TRBV19 and J is TRBJ2-1; D is unclear. The CDR3 runs to 16 residues. The V end lost 5 bases, the J end lost 4 bases, and 18 bases lay between the germline ends. Germline CDR1 and CDR2: LNHDA and SQIVND (reference sequence). In DNA form, the CDR3 reads TGTGCCAGTAGTCTTCAAGCCATCAACCTTTACAATGAGCAGTTCTTC. It translates to CASSLQAINLYNEQFF.

The chain has TRBV28 and TRBJ1-2; D is perhaps TRBD1 (5 bases). V shed 4 bases and J shed 2 bases, with 17 bases lying between them. The CDR3 consists of 16 residues. Germline CDR1 reads MDHEN; CDR2 reads SYDVKM. The CDR3 spells CASSSIRFGGNYGYTF. CDR3 coding DNA: TGTGCCAGCAGTTCTATTAGATTCGGGGGAAACTATGGCTACACCTTC.

This clone was seen only once. The chain employs TRBV6-5 and TRBJ2-4; 8 nucleotides align to TRBD2. The V segment lost 7 bases and the J segment 4 bases; nucleotides outside the gene matches: 3. Germline V gene sequence: CDR1 MNHEY, CDR2 SVGAGI. This CDR3 is built from 13 residues. The chain's CDR3 is CASNPSGKNIQYF. The CDR3 DNA sequence: TGTGCCAGCAATCCTAGCGGGAAAAACATTCAGTACTTC.

The table lists this clone with a few counts. This chain connects TRBV2 to TRBJ1-6; D is perhaps TRBD1 (5 bases). The CDR3 spans 11 residues. In germline, CDR1 is SNHLY, CDR2 FYNNEI. Trimming removed 6 bases at V and 10 bases at J, with 7 bases between. CDR3 coding DNA: TGTGCCAGCAGCGCAGGGTCACCCCTCCACTTT. This sequence encodes CASSAGSPLHF.

The V and J genes are TRBV5-6 and TRBJ2-7, with TRBD1 identical over 9 bases. V trimming: 3 bases; J trimming: 3 bases; junction bases outside the gene matches: 4. The germline CDR1 and CDR2 sequences are SGHDT and YYEEEE. This CDR3 contains 14 residues. CDR3 bases: TGTGCCAGCAGCTCGGGACAGGGAGGCTACGAGCAGTACTTC. It translates to CASSSGQGGYEQYF.

This chain uses TRBV13 with TRBJ2-1; the match to TRBD2 covers 10 bases. Looked up from germline, CDR1 is PRHDT and CDR2 is FYEKMQ (reference sequence). This CDR3 spans 16 amino acids. The junction had 4 bases not matched to a gene; V was cut back by 5 bases and J by 0 bases. The CDR3 region has the DNA TGTGCCAGCAGCATTCCTAGCGGGAGCTCCTACAATGAGCAGTTCTTC. Protein sequence: CASSIPSGSSYNEQFF. The full variable domain, in which reference TRBV13 and TRBJ2-1 provide the parts outside the CDR3, is AAGVIQSPRHLIKEKRETATLKCYPIPRHDTVYWYQQGPGQDPQFLISFYEKMQSDKGSIPDRFSAQQFSDYHSELNMSSLELGDSALYFCASSIPSGSSYNEQFFGPGTRLTVL.

The table lists this clone with a count of one. The chain employs TRBV14 and TRBJ2-2; 10 nucleotides match TRBD1. The CDR3 has 14 amino acids. With 3 bases clipped from V and 7 bases from J, the junction kept 2 bases outside the gene matches. From germline, CDR1 is SGHDN and CDR2 FVKESK. CDR3 nucleotides: TGTGCCAGCAGCCAGACAGGGGGCTTCGGGGAGCTGTTTTTT. Translation: CASSQTGGFGELFF.

The chain joins TRBV27 to TRBJ2-7; TRBD2 matches 9 bases. CDR3 size: 14 residues. V lost 1 base to trimming and J lost 5 bases; unmatched junction nucleotides: 3. Per the germline V gene, CDR1 is MNHEY and CDR2 is SMNVEV (reference sequence). CDR3: CASSLYSGSHEQYF. CDR3 nucleotides: TGTGCCAGCAGTTTATATAGCGGGAGCCACGAGCAGTACTTC.

Worth noting for this clone: Possible read error: a much larger clone is one base away. V is TRBV10-1 and J is TRBJ2-7; D gene ambiguous. Germline CDR1 is WNHNN and CDR2 is SYGVQD (reference sequence). CDR3 length: 13 residues. V lost 6 bases and J lost 0, with 9 bases in between. CDR3 sequence reads: CASSSESSYEQYF. The CDR3 bases are TGCGCCAGCAGCTCGGAGAGCTCCTACGAGCAGTACTTC.

This chain uses TRBV27 with TRBJ2-3; D possibly corresponds to TRBD2 (5 bases). The CDR3 has 14 residues. V lost 7 bases and J lost 2, with 13 bases in between. Germline lookup yields CDR1 MNHEY and CDR2 SMNVEV (reference sequence). Here the CDR3 reads CASNSGIPTDTQYF. Here the CDR3 DNA reads TGTGCCAGCAATTCCGGGATTCCCACAGATACGCAGTATTTT.

The chain is built from TRBV6-1 and TRBJ2-5; maybe TRBD2 (5 bases). This CDR3 has 15 amino acids. The germline gives CDR1 MNHNS, CDR2 SASEGT. V was pared by 4 bases and J by 1 base, with 13 bases between. In nucleotides, the CDR3 is TGTGCCAGCAGTGTCGGACTCGCGATCCAAGAGACCCAGTACTTC. Translated: CASSVGLAIQETQYF.

The V call is TRBV5-1, the J call TRBJ2-1, with 7 bases that match TRBD1. The J segment lost 6 bases and the V segment lost 3 bases, leaving 3 bases of the junction unmatched. Germline assignment: CDR1 SGHRS and CDR2 YFSETQ. The CDR3 has 13 residues. The CDR3 region has the DNA TGCGCCAGCAGCTGGACAGGACGCAATGAGCAGTTCTTC. Amino acids: CASSWTGRNEQFF.

The chain joins TRBV5-6 to TRBJ1-1; 7 bases agree with TRBD1. V shed 4 bases and J 4 bases; nucleotides not matched to a gene: 1. Germline V lookup: CDR1 SGHDT, CDR2 YYEEEE. The CDR3 has 12 amino acids. For the CDR3, the DNA is TGTGCCAGCAGCGCAGGGGGCACTGAAGCTTTCTTT. Protein sequence: CASSAGGTEAFF. Supplemented by reference TRBV5-6 and TRBJ1-1, the full variable domain reads DAGVTQSPTHLIKTRGQQVTLRCSPKSGHDTVSWYQQALGQGPQFIFQYYEEEERQRGNFPDRFSGHQFPNYSSELNVNALLLGDSALYLCASSAGGTEAFFGQGTRLTVV.

The V gene is TRBV9, the J gene TRBJ2-2, with D tentatively TRBD1 or TRBD2 (5 bases each). The CDR3 consists of 18 residues. Germline assignment: CDR1 SGDLS and CDR2 YYNGEE. Trimming removed 2 bases from V and 4 bases from J, with 21 bases in between. The CDR3: CASSVQRRLRDPTGELFF. CDR3 nucleotide sequence: TGTGCCAGCAGCGTCCAACGAAGACTCCGGGACCCCACCGGGGAGCTGTTTTTT. Full variable domain (remainder filled in from reference TRBV9 and TRBJ2-2): DSGVTQTPKHLITATGQRVTLRCSPRSGDLSVYWYQQSLDQGLQFLIQYYNGEERAKGNILERFSAQQFPDLHSELNLSSLELGDSALYFCASSVQRRLRDPTGELFFGEGSRLTVL.

This chain uses TRBV6-5 with TRBJ2-1, with 8 bases that match TRBD2. CDR3 length equals 16 residues. Trimming at V came to 4 bases and at J to 4 bases, leaving 9 bases not matched to a gene. Per germline, CDR1 MNHEY and CDR2 SVGAGI. This CDR3 reads CASSSSSGRPYNEQFF. CDR3 coding DNA: TGTGCCAGCAGTTCGTCTAGCGGGCGTCCTTACAATGAGCAGTTCTTC.

This clone appeared a few times. The chain uses TRBV6-5 and TRBJ2-1; no reliable D call. Trimming stripped 5 bases from V and 9 bases from J, with 8 bases between. Germline V gives CDR1 MNHEY, CDR2 SVGAGI. This CDR3 has 11 amino acids. The chain's CDR3 is CASSASFEQFF. For the CDR3, the DNA is TGTGCCAGCAGTGCTAGTTTTGAGCAGTTCTTC.

CDR3 protein: CASSPSTGGAGNTIYF. The DNA of the CDR3 is TGTGCCAGCAGCCCTTCTACGGGAGGCGCTGGAAACACCATATATTTT. The V and J genes are TRBV7-8 and TRBJ1-3; D is ambiguous. The germline V gene encodes CDR1 SGHVS and CDR2 FQNEAQ. Trimming took 5 bases from V and 2 from J, leaving 16 bases between them. The CDR3 extends over 16 amino acids.

This sequence joins TRBV15 and TRBJ1-4, with a possible D match to TRBD1 (6 bases). V lost 0 bases to trimming and J lost 7 bases, with 15 bases between them. The V gene's germline CDR1 is LNHNV and CDR2 YYDKDF (reference sequence). The CDR3 is 16 residues long. The CDR3 DNA reads as TGTGCCACCAGCAGAGATCGGAGGGGGGTGGGTGAAAAACTGTTTTTT. This translates into CATSRDRRGVGEKLFF.

This chain joins TRBV27 and TRBJ2-7, with a possible D match to TRBD2 (5 bases). The CDR3 has 13 residues. V lost 2 bases to trimming and J lost 2 bases, with 7 bases between them. Germline-derived CDR1 and CDR2 are MNHEY and SMNVEV (reference sequence). The CDR3 bases are TGTGCCAGCAGTTTAAGCGGCCCCTACGAGCAGTACTTC. Its translation is CASSLSGPYEQYF.

This clone has ten or more counts. The V and J genes are TRBV6-1 and TRBJ2-1, with D perhaps being TRBD1 or TRBD2 (5 bases each). Per germline, CDR1 MNHNS and CDR2 SASEGT. The CDR3 is 14 amino acids. V lost 5 bases and J 8 bases, leaving 16 bases between the germline ends. The CDR3 region has the DNA TGTGCCAGCAGTACGGTCGAGGGGCTCGATGAGCAGTTCTTC. Protein sequence: CASSTVEGLDEQFF.

In this sample, this clone turned up many times. The CDR3 bases are TGTGCCAGCAGTTTCCCGAACAGAGCGAACACCGGGGAGCTGTTTTTT. Translated, it gives CASSFPNRANTGELFF. The chain employs TRBV7-9 and TRBJ2-2, with D hard to call. Germline lookup yields CDR1 SEHNR and CDR2 FQNEAQ (reference sequence). Trimming removed 6 bases from V and 0 bases from J, with 14 bases in between. The CDR3 loop spans 16 amino acids. Full variable domain (outside the CDR3, taken from reference TRBV7-9 and TRBJ2-2): DTGVSQNPRHKITKRGQNVTFRCDPISEHNRLYWYRQTLGQGPEFLTYFQNEAQLEKSRLLSDRFSAERPKGSFSTLEIQRTEQGDSAMYLCASSFPNRANTGELFFGEGSRLTVL.

The chain employs TRBV2 and TRBJ2-7, with D maybe TRBD1 (6 bases). Germline CDR1 is SNHLY and CDR2 is FYNNEI. Trimming stripped 7 bases from V and 2 bases from J, with 9 bases between. The CDR3 runs 12 residues. In DNA form, the CDR3 reads TGTGCCAGCAAGGACAGCGCCTACGAGCAGTACTTC. This gives the protein CASKDSAYEQYF.

By its share, this clone is medium-sized. The chain uses TRBV7-9 and TRBJ2-1, with 15 positions matching TRBD2. J was trimmed by 6 bases and V by 2 bases; bases with no gene match: 8. The CDR3 consists of 18 residues. Per the germline V gene, CDR1 is SEHNR and CDR2 is FQNEAQ (reference sequence). The CDR3 DNA reads TGTGCCAGCAGCTTAAGTCCGGGACTAGCGGGAGGCGGCAATGAGCAGTTCTTC. Translating gives CASSLSPGLAGGGNEQFF.

This clone was picked up one time. The chain uses TRBV5-6 and TRBJ1-2; the D gene is possibly TRBD1 (5 bases). Per the germline V gene, CDR1 is SGHDT and CDR2 is YYEEEE. Trimming took off 4 bases at V and 6 bases at J, with 16 bases between the two ends. The CDR3 spans 14 residues. The CDR3 reads CASSPGTLVNGYTF. CDR3 in DNA: TGTGCCAGCAGCCCCGGGACTCTCGTAAATGGCTACACCTTC.

V is TRBV5-1 and J is TRBJ2-7; 11 positions match TRBD1. There are 15 residues in the CDR3. V shed 2 bases and J 0 bases; nucleotides not matched to a gene: 1. CDR1 SGHRS and CDR2 YFSETQ come from the germline V gene. The CDR3 region has the DNA TGCGCCAGCAGCTTCGGGACAGGGGGCTCCTACGAGCAGTACTTC. Translated, it gives CASSFGTGGSYEQYF.